This T cell receptor beta chain was profiled in a study of CD8 T cells in ankylosing spondylitis. One entry per CDR3 protein, called by TCRdb with MiXCR from the 5' RACE reads. The table shows a few hundred thousand distinct CDR3 sequences, with 20% to 25% occurring only once. The CDR3 covers 15 residues. The V gene end was trimmed by 0 bases and the J gene end by 6 bases; junction bases not matched to a gene: 2. Per germline, CDR1 SGHRS and CDR2 YFSETQ. This clonotype was sampled from a male donor with ankylosing spondylitis or in good health (not recorded which). The chain employs TRBV5-1 and TRBJ2-1; 11 bases line up with TRBD2. Sequencing was carried out using blood, either unsorted or a sorted T cell fraction (not recorded which). In DNA form, the CDR3 reads TGCGCCAGCAGCTTGGATAGCGGGGGGGCCAATGAGCAGTTCTTC. This codes for CASSLDSGGANEQFF.